These 30 T cell receptor beta chains share one sample of origin, sequenced in a study of OX40 agonist ivuxolimab in advanced cancers. Clones were read by immunoSEQ multiplex PCR, and TCRdb kept only the in-frame ones, dropping some. This table has tens of thousands of clones, approximately 90% appearing once. Source: CD4+ or CD8+ T cells sorted from blood, taken in a trial of the OX40 agonist ivuxolimab. These receptors all stem from an adult with an advanced solid tumor such as melanoma, head and neck, liver or kidney cancer.

The chain combines TRBV11-2 with TRBJ1-5; D gene ambiguous. This CDR3 has 13 residues. Trimming took off 5 bases at V and 4 bases at J, with 9 bases between the two ends. Germline V gene lookup returns CDR1 SGHAT and CDR2 FQNNGV. The CDR3 DNA reads as TGTGCCAGCAGCCCCGCATGGAATCAGCCCCAGCATTTT. It is translated as CASSPAWNQPQHF.

This rearrangement joins TRBV21-1 to TRBJ2-3. TRBV21-1 is listed as a pseudogene. CDR3 length: 14 residues. CDR3 amino acids: CASRAWDCTDTQYF. The CDR3 nucleotides read TGTGCCAGCAGGGCATGGGATTGCACAGATACGCAGTATTTT.

The chain employs TRBV7-2 and TRBJ1-1; maybe TRBD1 (6 bases). With 8 bases removed from V and 0 bases from J, the gap between germline ends came to 19 bases. The CDR3 covers 16 residues. The germline gives CDR1 SGHTA, CDR2 FQGNSA. CDR3 nucleotide sequence: TGTGCCAGCGGAAGGGACATCCAGCAGGTGAACACTGAAGCTTTCTTT. Encoded protein: CASGRDIQQVNTEAFF. Full variable domain (missing parts from reference TRBV7-2 and TRBJ1-1): GAGVSQSPSNKVTEKGKDVELRCDPISGHTALYWYRQSLGQGLEFLIYFQGNSAPDKSGLPSDRFSAERTGGSVSTLTIQRTQQEDSAVYLCASGRDIQQVNTEAFFGQGTRLTVV.

The CDR3 region has the DNA TGTGCCAGCTCACCTCGGGGAGGGACTGAAGCTTTCTTT. It yields the protein CASSPRGGTEAFF. The V call is TRBV18, the J call TRBJ1-1; D is unresolved. Trimming took 3 bases from V and 5 from J, leaving 10 bases between them. The CDR3 spans 13 residues. CDR1 is KGHSH, CDR2 LQKENI, per germline.

The chain employs TRBV5-1 and TRBJ2-2; possible D gene TRBD1, 6 bases. CDR1 and CDR2 from the germline V gene are SGHRS and YFSETQ. Trimming stripped 4 bases from V and 2 bases from J, with 12 bases between. The CDR3 spans 15 residues. The CDR3 protein is CASSRNRDNTGELFF. The CDR3 region has the DNA TGCGCCAGCAGCAGAAACAGGGACAACACCGGGGAGCTGTTTTTT. Using reference TRBV5-1 and TRBJ2-2 for the parts outside the CDR3, the full variable domain is KAGVTQTPRYLIKTRGQQVTLSCSPISGHRSVSWYQQTPGQGLQFLFEYFSETQRNKGNFPGRFSGRQFSNSRSEMNVSTLELGDSALYLCASSRNRDNTGELFFGEGSRLTVL.

V usage is TRBV7-2 and J usage is TRBJ2-5; TRBD1 agrees at 10 bases. Germline lookup yields CDR1 SGHTA and CDR2 FQGNSA. The CDR3 spans 14 residues. Trimming removed 4 bases from V and 4 bases from J; junction bases left unmatched: 3. The CDR3 nucleotides are TGTGCCAGCAGCTGGGGACAGGGGAGAGAGACCCAGTACTTC. Translation: CASSWGQGRETQYF.

This clone occurred once. Other DNA sequences of this sample code for an identical CDR3. The chain couples TRBV7-9 to TRBJ2-2, with 9 bases aligning to TRBD1. Trimming removed 4 bases from V and 5 bases from J; junction bases left unmatched: 5. The CDR3 is 15 residues long. The V gene's germline CDR1 is SEHNR and CDR2 FQNEAQ (reference sequence). The CDR3, as DNA: TGTGCCAGCAGCTCGGGACAGGGCGGGACCGGGGAGCTGTTTTTT. Its translation is CASSSGQGGTGELFF. Drawing the rest from reference TRBV7-9 and TRBJ2-2, the complete variable domain is DTGVSQNPRHKITKRGQNVTFRCDPISEHNRLYWYRQTLGQGPEFLTYFQNEAQLEKSRLLSDRFSAERPKGSFSTLEIQRTEQGDSAMYLCASSSGQGGTGELFFGEGSRLTVL.

The chain is built from TRBV28 and TRBJ2-3, with 8 bases identical to TRBD2. The CDR3 extends over 13 amino acids. CDR1 is MDHEN and CDR2 is SYDVKM in the germline V gene. The V gene end was trimmed by 6 bases and the J gene end by 6 bases; junction bases not matched to a gene: 5. This CDR3 reads CASRSGGRDTQYF. CDR3 DNA sequence: TGTGCCAGCAGGAGCGGGGGCCGGGATACGCAGTATTTT.

The chain carries TRBV30 and TRBJ2-2; D not resolved. CDR1 and CDR2 (germline): GTSNPN, SVGIG (reference sequence). The CDR3 spans 16 residues. V was trimmed by 4 bases and J by 1 base, leaving 16 bases between them. In DNA, the CDR3 is TGTGCCTGGACGCCATTAGGTGACTGGAACACCGGGGAGCTGTTTTTT. This encodes CAWTPLGDWNTGELFF.

V gene TRBV5-6 combines with J gene TRBJ1-5; D may be TRBD1 (6 bases). Trimming pared 4 bases from V and 4 bases from J, leaving 12 bases between. Germline CDR1 SGHDT, CDR2 YYEEEE. This CDR3 contains 14 residues. This chain's CDR3 is CASSRDTENQPQHF. The CDR3 DNA follows: TGTGCCAGCAGCCGGGACACCGAGAATCAGCCCCAGCATTTT.

V and J are TRBV25-1 and TRBJ2-1; no reliable D call. The CDR3 contains 11 residues. The germline V and J ends were trimmed by 6 bases and 10 bases, with 10 bases remaining between them. Germline CDR1 MGHDK, CDR2 SYGVNS. This chain's CDR3 is CASRDAREQFF. The CDR3 DNA sequence: TGTGCCAGCAGGGACGCACGGGAGCAGTTCTTC.

The chain is built from TRBV18 and TRBJ1-1; D remains ambiguous. This CDR3 has 13 residues. Germline assignment: CDR1 KGHSH and CDR2 LQKENI. Trimming removed 6 bases at V and 0 bases at J, with 8 bases between. The CDR3 reads CASSLHMNTEAFF. The CDR3, as DNA: TGTGCCAGCTCCCTACACATGAACACTGAAGCTTTCTTT.

In its sample, this clone was seen once. V and J are TRBV28 and TRBJ1-2, with D tentatively TRBD1 (5 bases). The ends were cut back, 11 bases at V and 6 bases at J, with 10 bases in the middle. The CDR3 loop spans 10 amino acids. Germline V gene sequence: CDR1 MDHEN, CDR2 SYDVKM. CDR3 in DNA: TGTGCCGCGAGGGGTAATGGCTACACCTTC. This translates into CAARGNGYTF.

This sequence joins TRBV6-5 and TRBJ1-6, with D perhaps TRBD1 (6 bases). Germline V gives CDR1 MNHEY, CDR2 SVGAGI. The CDR3 totals 14 residues. Trimming cost V 6 bases and J 4 bases, with 10 bases left between them. CDR3 region: CASSPDRYNSPLHF. CDR3 sequence (DNA): TGTGCCAGCAGCCCGGACAGATATAATTCACCCCTCCACTTT.

This chain joins TRBV6-5 and TRBJ1-6; 7 bases align to TRBD1. CDR3 length: 14 residues. The J segment lost 7 bases and the V segment lost 7 bases, leaving 7 bases of the junction unmatched. The V gene's germline CDR1 is MNHEY and CDR2 SVGAGI. The CDR3 sequence: CASTADRLNSPLHF. As DNA, the CDR3 is TGTGCCAGCACCGCGGACAGGCTAAATTCACCCCTCCACTTT.

This clone was picked up a small number of times. The chain has TRBV4-1 and TRBJ1-5, with 9 bases fitting TRBD1. From germline, CDR1 is MGHRA and CDR2 YSYEKL. With 4 bases clipped from V and 0 bases from J, the junction kept 1 base outside the gene matches. The CDR3 is 15 amino acids. This chain's CDR3 is CASSPTGGSNQPQHF. The DNA for the CDR3 is TGCGCCAGCAGCCCGACAGGGGGTAGCAATCAGCCCCAGCATTTT.

In this sample, this clone turned up once. The chain recombines TRBV25-1 with TRBJ1-3; tentatively, D is TRBD1 (5 bases). Germline CDR1 reads MGHDK; CDR2 reads SYGVNS. V was pared by 5 bases and J by 0 bases, with 5 bases between. This CDR3 is built from 13 residues. CDR3: CASSQGSGNTIYF. The CDR3 nucleotides read TGTGCCAGCAGTCAGGGCTCTGGAAACACCATATATTTT.

J is TRBJ2-7 and V is TRBV30, with a tentative D call TRBD1 (5 bases). The CDR3 loop spans 13 amino acids. Germline V gene lookup returns CDR1 GTSNPN and CDR2 SVGIG (reference sequence). V was shortened by 5 bases and J by 0 bases, with 11 bases between the two germline ends. The CDR3 DNA is TGTGCCTGGGGGGCAGGGTTCTCCTACGAGCAGTACTTC. Its protein product is CAWGAGFSYEQYF.

This chain uses TRBV5-1 with TRBJ2-2; 9 positions agree with TRBD1. V lost 0 bases, J lost 1 base, and 1 base stayed unmatched. The CDR3 has 16 amino acids. Germline loops: CDR1 SGHRS, CDR2 YFSETQ. CDR3 nucleotides: TGCGCCAGCAGCTTGGCGGACAGGGGGAACACCGGGGAGCTGTTTTTT. It encodes CASSLADRGNTGELFF. Drawing the rest from reference TRBV5-1 and TRBJ2-2, the complete variable domain is KAGVTQTPRYLIKTRGQQVTLSCSPISGHRSVSWYQQTPGQGLQFLFEYFSETQRNKGNFPGRFSGRQFSNSRSEMNVSTLELGDSALYLCASSLADRGNTGELFFGEGSRLTVL.

V and J are TRBV2 and TRBJ2-6, with D tentatively TRBD1 (5 bases). V lost 2 bases to trimming and J lost 1 base, with 9 bases between them. The CDR3 is made up of 16 amino acids. Looked up from germline, CDR1 is SNHLY and CDR2 is FYNNEI. CDR3 DNA: TGTGCCAGCAGTGAATATCCAGGGTCTGGGGCCAACGTCCTGACTTTC. Its protein is CASSEYPGSGANVLTF.

This clone was counted once. This chain connects TRBV27 to TRBJ1-4; D not resolved. Looked up from germline, CDR1 is MNHEY and CDR2 is SMNVEV (reference sequence). The V gene lost 3 bases and the J gene lost 5 bases, with 10 bases spanning the gap. The CDR3 extends over 14 amino acids. The CDR3 region has the DNA TGTGCCAGCAGTTTTACCCGCAGGAATGAAAAACTGTTTTTT. Translating gives CASSFTRRNEKLFF.

V and J are TRBV11-2 and TRBJ2-3; D gene unclear. Germline values: CDR1 SGHAT, CDR2 FQNNGV. This CDR3 is built from 11 residues. Trimming cost V 1 base and J 6 bases, with 2 bases left between them. CDR3 DNA sequence: TGTGCCAGCAGCTTAGTCGATACGCAGTATTTT. Amino acids: CASSLVDTQYF.

This clone occurred once. The chain couples TRBV7-6 to TRBJ2-7; D not certain. V was cut by 5 bases and J by 5 bases, with 22 bases left in between. CDR3 length equals 16 residues. CDR1 and CDR2 (germline): SGHVS, FNYEAQ. CDR3 sequence reads: CASSPGSPIVANEQYF. CDR3 DNA: TGTGCCAGCAGCCCCGGAAGTCCCATTGTCGCCAACGAGCAGTACTTC.

This clone was counted once. The J gene is TRBJ2-7, the V gene TRBV5-1; no clear D gene. Trimming removed 0 bases from V and 1 base from J, with 11 bases in between. Germline V gene lookup returns CDR1 SGHRS and CDR2 YFSETQ. The CDR3 extends over 15 amino acids. CDR3 sequence (DNA): TGCGCCAGCAGCTTGGGTGGGATCCCATCCTACGAGCAGTACTTC. Translated: CASSLGGIPSYEQYF.

The count of this clone is one. The chain joins TRBV7-9 to TRBJ2-5, with D hard to call. The CDR3 contains 13 residues. Germline assignment: CDR1 SEHNR and CDR2 FQNEAQ (reference sequence). V shed 7 bases and J shed 1 base, with 10 bases lying between them. The DNA of the CDR3 is TGTGCCAGCAACCTACCCGCCCAAGAGACCCAGTACTTC. This sequence encodes CASNLPAQETQYF.

This chain connects TRBV5-1 to TRBJ1-1; D remains ambiguous. Trimming removed 1 base at V and 3 bases at J, with 10 bases between. The germline V gene encodes CDR1 SGHRS and CDR2 YFSETQ. The CDR3 contains 14 residues. CDR3 nucleotide sequence: TGCGCCAGCAGCTTGAACAGCTGGGACACTGAAGCTTTCTTT. It yields the protein CASSLNSWDTEAFF. Drawing the rest from reference TRBV5-1 and TRBJ1-1, the complete variable domain is KAGVTQTPRYLIKTRGQQVTLSCSPISGHRSVSWYQQTPGQGLQFLFEYFSETQRNKGNFPGRFSGRQFSNSRSEMNVSTLELGDSALYLCASSLNSWDTEAFFGQGTRLTVV.

V usage is TRBV7-2 and J usage is TRBJ2-2, with D unclear. This CDR3 region has 15 residues. Germline values: CDR1 SGHTA, CDR2 FQGNSA. V was clipped by 4 bases and J by 3 bases, with 12 bases between them. The CDR3 is CASSSTGMYTGELFF. The DNA of the CDR3 is TGTGCCAGCAGCTCGACGGGCATGTACACCGGGGAGCTGTTTTTT.

In the case of this clone: Other nucleotide sequences in the sample specify the same CDR3. The chain employs TRBV5-6 and TRBJ2-7; D gene unclear. Germline V lookup: CDR1 SGHDT, CDR2 YYEEEE. V dropped 2 bases and J dropped 3 bases, with 3 bases sitting between them. The CDR3 totals 11 residues. The chain's CDR3 is CASSFSYEQYF. The CDR3 DNA is TGTGCCAGCAGCTTTAGCTACGAGCAGTACTTC.

This clone was detected only once. The chain has TRBV6-1 and TRBJ2-6; a possible D gene is TRBD1 (6 bases). The germline V and J ends were trimmed by 6 bases and 4 bases, with 10 bases remaining between them. The CDR3 consists of 14 residues. Germline V gene data show CDR1 as MNHNS and CDR2 as SASEGT. CDR3 loop: CASRRGQGANVLTF. The CDR3 DNA sequence: TGTGCCAGCAGGAGGGGACAAGGGGCCAACGTCCTGACTTTC.

There are a few counts of this clone. The chain joins TRBV6-5 to TRBJ1-1; the D is unclear. Looked up from germline, CDR1 is MNHEY and CDR2 is SVGAGI. The CDR3 is 14 residues long. The V end was cut by 7 bases, the J end by 0 bases, with 12 bases between. CDR3 loop: CASNRDDLNTEAFF. The CDR3 nucleotides read TGTGCCAGCAACCGGGATGACCTGAACACTGAAGCTTTCTTT.